Below are 21 T cell receptor beta chains sequenced from a single sample in a study of beta chain features in type 1 diabetes. Sequenced material consisted of expressed TCRB transcripts (all of the isolated RNA was reverse transcribed). Here immunoSEQ multiplex PCR was the method, and the copy in TCRdb shows in-frame clones only, minus some. The data show under 350,000 clones, around 25% seen once. Antigens of these TCRs are unknown. Overall study results and limits: Moderate yet significant TCRB CDR3 shortening was seen in Type 1 diabetes patients in all four CD4+ subsets.

The sequenced sample was naive CD4+ T cells from blood. The receptors shown here come from a woman younger than 45 with type 1 diabetes.

The V gene is TRBV29-1, the J gene TRBJ2-7, with D tentatively TRBD2 (6 bases). The CDR3 length is 13 residues. Germline-derived CDR1 and CDR2 are SQVTM and ANQGSEA. V dropped 4 bases and J dropped 2 bases, with 12 bases sitting between them. CDR3 residues: CSVGPREPYEQYF. CDR3 sequence (DNA): TGCAGCGTTGGACCCCGGGAGCCCTACGAGCAGTACTTC.

In this sample, this clone turned up a few times. V and J are TRBV30 and TRBJ2-3, with no clear D. This CDR3 has 15 residues. The germline V gene encodes CDR1 GTSNPN and CDR2 SVGIG (reference sequence). V gave up 2 bases and J gave up 2 bases, with 14 bases separating them. The chain's CDR3 is CAWSPPRSSTDTQYF. The CDR3 DNA reads as TGTGCCTGGAGTCCGCCTAGAAGCTCCACAGATACGCAGTATTTT.

The sample holds a few counts of this clone. This chain uses TRBV30 with TRBJ1-1; D may be TRBD1 (5 bases). CDR3 size: 11 residues. Looked up from germline, CDR1 is GTSNPN and CDR2 is SVGIG (reference sequence). V was pared by 1 base and J by 10 bases, with 10 bases between. CDR3 nucleotide sequence: TGTGCCTGGAGTGGGGGGACTACAGCTTTCTTT. This gives the protein CAWSGGTTAFF.

The V call is TRBV6-6, the J call TRBJ1-5, with a tentative D call TRBD1 (5 bases). V lost 6 bases to trimming and J lost 6 bases, with 9 bases between them. This CDR3 has 12 residues. Per the germline V gene, CDR1 is MNHNY and CDR2 is SVGAGI (reference sequence). The CDR3 DNA sequence: TGTGCCAGCAGCCACCAGGGTCAGCCCCAGCATTTT. Amino acids: CASSHQGQPQHF.

This clone was recorded a few times. This chain links TRBV6-5 with TRBJ2-4; TRBD1 aligns across 7 bases. The CDR3 consists of 11 residues. The germline gives CDR1 MNHEY, CDR2 SVGAGI. The trim removed 6 bases at V and 13 bases at J, leaving 6 bases unmatched. CDR3: CASRLLGQQYF. The CDR3 DNA sequence: TGTGCCAGCAGACTCCTGGGACAGCAGTACTTC.

This chain joins TRBV5-1 and TRBJ1-1; no clear D gene. V dropped 1 base and J dropped 1 base, with 5 bases sitting between them. Per the germline V gene, CDR1 is SGHRS and CDR2 is YFSETQ. This CDR3 comprises 13 residues. The CDR3 DNA reads TGCGCCAGCAGCTTGAACAGGAACACTGAAGCTTTCTTT. Encoded protein: CASSLNRNTEAFF. Variable domain in full (rest from reference TRBV5-1 and TRBJ1-1): KAGVTQTPRYLIKTRGQQVTLSCSPISGHRSVSWYQQTPGQGLQFLFEYFSETQRNKGNFPGRFSGRQFSNSRSEMNVSTLELGDSALYLCASSLNRNTEAFFGQGTRLTVV.

This clone came up a few times. This chain uses TRBV5-1 with TRBJ2-7; 10 bases line up with TRBD1. Germline-derived CDR1 and CDR2 are SGHRS and YFSETQ. The CDR3 sequence is 14 residues long. Trimming took 4 bases from V and 6 from J; bases not matched to a gene: 7. The CDR3 sequence is CASSPIRTGGEQYF. The CDR3 DNA is TGCGCCAGCAGCCCCATTCGGACAGGGGGCGAGCAGTACTTC.

There are a few counts of this clone. The chain uses TRBV18 and TRBJ2-1, with 12 bases lining up with TRBD2. The CDR3 runs to 16 residues. The V gene end was trimmed by 3 bases and the J gene end by 9 bases; junction bases not matched to a gene: 9. CDR1 is KGHSH, CDR2 LQKENI, per germline. The CDR3 sequence: CASSPNLAGGLGEQFF. The CDR3 nucleotides read TGTGCCAGCTCACCTAACCTAGCGGGAGGGCTGGGTGAGCAGTTCTTC.

This clone has only a few counts. The J gene is TRBJ2-1, the V gene TRBV19, with D unresolved. This CDR3 has 14 residues. Looked up from germline, CDR1 is LNHDA and CDR2 is SQIVND (reference sequence). Deletions cut 0 bases from V and 8 bases from J, with 11 bases between. CDR3 coding DNA: TGTGCCAGTAGTATAGATGGGCCCACCGATGAGCAGTTCTTC. Residues: CASSIDGPTDEQFF.

There are a few counts of this clone. J is TRBJ2-3 and V is TRBV6-4; 8 bases map to TRBD2. Germline V lookup: CDR1 MRHNA, CDR2 SNTAGT. There are 15 residues in the CDR3. V trimming: 4 bases; J trimming: 4 bases; junction bases outside the gene matches: 7. The CDR3 bases are TGTGCCAGCAGTGCGGGACTAGGGGTCTCAGATACGCAGTATTTT. Protein product: CASSAGLGVSDTQYF.

This chain uses TRBV7-8 with TRBJ2-3, with 12 bases matching TRBD1. The CDR3 covers 18 residues. Germline CDR1 SGHVS, CDR2 FQNEAQ. Trimming cost V 3 bases and J 2 bases; bases outside gene matches: 9. The CDR3 DNA follows: TGTGCCAGCAGCTTCATCGCCCGGGACAGGGGGCTCACAGATACGCAGTATTTT. Translation: CASSFIARDRGLTDTQYF.

This clone was counted a few times. The chain has TRBV11-2 and TRBJ2-5; TRBD2 matches at 7 bases. The J segment lost 4 bases and the V segment lost 5 bases, leaving 13 bases of the junction unmatched. CDR1 is SGHAT and CDR2 is FQNNGV in the germline V gene. The CDR3 consists of 16 residues. CDR3 DNA sequence: TGTGCCAGCAGCAGATCAAGCGGGAAAAGCCGAGAGACCCAGTACTTC. Residues: CASSRSSGKSRETQYF.

This clone was picked up a small number of times. The rearrangement uses TRBV5-1 and TRBJ2-5, with TRBD2 as a possible D gene (6 bases). The CDR3 length is 16 residues. V lost 1 base and J 5 bases, leaving 18 bases between the germline ends. The germline V gene encodes CDR1 SGHRS and CDR2 YFSETQ. CDR3 DNA sequence: TGCGCCAGCAGCTTGACGGGAGAGGTGACTTGGGAGACCCAGTACTTC. It codes for CASSLTGEVTWETQYF.

The chain is built from TRBV5-1 and TRBJ2-5, with 7 positions matching TRBD1. Unmatched junction bases numbered 8, after V lost 4 bases and J lost 2 bases. Per the germline V gene, CDR1 is SGHRS and CDR2 is YFSETQ. This CDR3 is 15 amino acids long. CDR3 sequence reads: CASSMDPGQQETQYF. CDR3 DNA sequence: TGCGCCAGCAGCATGGACCCGGGACAGCAAGAGACCCAGTACTTC.

This clone was detected only a few times. The chain recombines TRBV6-5 with TRBJ2-3; 13 bases are a match to TRBD2. This CDR3 spans 15 amino acids. The junction had 5 bases not matched to a gene; V was cut back by 8 bases and J by 3 bases. Germline V gives CDR1 MNHEY, CDR2 SVGAGI. The chain's CDR3 is CASRTLAGGTDTQYF. The CDR3 DNA sequence: TGTGCCAGCCGGACACTAGCGGGAGGGACAGATACGCAGTATTTT.

The V gene is TRBV7-2, the J gene TRBJ2-1; 11 bases are a match to TRBD2. There are 15 residues in the CDR3. From germline, CDR1 is SGHTA and CDR2 FQGNSA. The V gene end was trimmed by 5 bases and the J gene end by 8 bases; junction bases not matched to a gene: 8. This CDR3 is CASSVLAGVADEQFF. The CDR3 DNA reads TGTGCCAGCAGCGTACTAGCGGGAGTAGCCGATGAGCAGTTCTTC.

This clone has just a few counts. Here the CDR3 reads CASSSDRGTVNTEAFF. The CDR3 nucleotides read TGTGCCAGCAGCTCCGACAGGGGGACGGTGAACACTGAAGCTTTCTTT. The rearrangement joins TRBV5-4 to TRBJ1-1; 9 bases match TRBD1. The V gene's germline CDR1 is SGHNT and CDR2 YYREEE (reference sequence). The CDR3 spans 16 residues. V shed 3 bases, J shed 0 bases, and the junction held 6 bases outside the gene matches.

The CDR3 spells CASSPPLGPEAFF. The CDR3 DNA is TGTGCCAGCTCACCACCCTTGGGGCCTGAAGCTTTCTTT. The chain uses TRBV18 and TRBJ1-1, with a possible D match to TRBD1 (5 bases). Germline CDR1 and CDR2: KGHSH and LQKENI. Trimming left V 0 bases short and J 6 bases short, with 8 bases between. The CDR3 is made up of 13 amino acids.

The chain has TRBV5-1 and TRBJ2-3, with 12 bases fitting TRBD2. The V segment lost 3 bases and the J segment 4 bases; nucleotides outside the gene matches: 6. This CDR3 has 16 residues. Germline-derived CDR1 and CDR2 are SGHRS and YFSETQ. The CDR3 loop is CASSSLASGRADTQYF. The CDR3, as DNA: TGCGCCAGCAGCTCCCTAGCTAGCGGGAGGGCAGATACGCAGTATTTT.

The sample holds a few counts of this clone. The chain has TRBV14 and TRBJ2-5; TRBD1 matches 8 bases. The CDR3 is 17 residues long. Germline V gene lookup returns CDR1 SGHDN and CDR2 FVKESK. The ends lost 1 base at V and 0 bases at J; junction bases unmatched: 7. Written as DNA, the CDR3 is TGTGCCAGCAGCCAAGTATCGGACAGGGTCCACCAAGAGACCCAGTACTTC. It codes for CASSQVSDRVHQETQYF. The variable domain in full, completed from reference TRBV14 and TRBJ2-5, reads EAGVTQFPSHSVIEKGQTVTLRCDPISGHDNLYWYRRVMGKEIKFLLHFVKESKQDESGMPNNRFLAERTGGTYSTLKVQPAELEDSGVYFCASSQVSDRVHQETQYFGPGTRLLVL.

This clone was recorded a few times. The V call is TRBV29-1, the J call TRBJ2-2; possible D gene TRBD2, 5 bases. Trimming shortened V by 7 bases and J by 6 bases, and 15 bases separated the two germline ends. The CDR3 totals 13 residues. Germline V CDR1 and CDR2: SQVTM, ANQGSEA. The CDR3: CSAPGGRAGELFF. CDR3 nucleotide sequence: TGCAGCGCGCCAGGCGGGCGGGCCGGGGAGCTGTTTTTT.